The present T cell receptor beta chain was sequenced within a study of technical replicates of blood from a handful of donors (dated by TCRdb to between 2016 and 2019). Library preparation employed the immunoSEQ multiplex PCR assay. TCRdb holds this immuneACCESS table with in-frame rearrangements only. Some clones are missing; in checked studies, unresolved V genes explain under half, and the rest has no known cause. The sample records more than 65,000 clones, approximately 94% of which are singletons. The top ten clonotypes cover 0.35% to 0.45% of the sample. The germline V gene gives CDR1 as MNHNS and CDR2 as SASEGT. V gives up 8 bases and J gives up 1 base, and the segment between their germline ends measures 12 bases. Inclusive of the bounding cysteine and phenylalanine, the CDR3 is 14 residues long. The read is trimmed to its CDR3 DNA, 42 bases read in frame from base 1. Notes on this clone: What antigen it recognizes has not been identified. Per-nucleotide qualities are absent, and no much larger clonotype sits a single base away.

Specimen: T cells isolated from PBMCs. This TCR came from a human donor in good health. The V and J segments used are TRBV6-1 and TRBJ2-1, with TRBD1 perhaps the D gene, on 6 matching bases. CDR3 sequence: CASGRTESYNEQFF. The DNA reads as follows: TGTGCCAGCGGCCGGACAGAATCCTACAATGAGCAGTTCTTC.